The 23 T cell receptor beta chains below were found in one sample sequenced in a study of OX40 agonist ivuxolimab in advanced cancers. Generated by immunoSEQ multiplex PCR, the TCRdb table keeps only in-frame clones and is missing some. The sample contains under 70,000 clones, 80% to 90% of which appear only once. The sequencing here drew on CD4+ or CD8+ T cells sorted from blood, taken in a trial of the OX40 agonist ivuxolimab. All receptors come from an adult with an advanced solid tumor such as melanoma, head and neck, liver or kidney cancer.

CDR3 in DNA: TGTGCCAGCAGCCCCTGGACAGGGAATTCCTACGAGCAGTACTTC. It yields the protein CASSPWTGNSYEQYF. The chain has TRBV7-2 and TRBJ2-7, with TRBD1 matching 8 bases. Losses at the gene ends were 5 bases for V and 1 base for J; bases not matched to a gene: 7. The CDR3 consists of 15 residues. CDR1 is SGHTA, CDR2 FQGNSA, per germline.

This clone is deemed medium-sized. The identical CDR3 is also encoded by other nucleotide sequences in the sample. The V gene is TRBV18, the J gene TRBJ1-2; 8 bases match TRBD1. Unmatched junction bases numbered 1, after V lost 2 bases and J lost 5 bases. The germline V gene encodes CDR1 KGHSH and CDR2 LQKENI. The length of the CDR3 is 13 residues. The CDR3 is CASSPDRGYGYTF. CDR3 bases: TGTGCCAGCTCACCAGACAGGGGATATGGCTACACCTTC.

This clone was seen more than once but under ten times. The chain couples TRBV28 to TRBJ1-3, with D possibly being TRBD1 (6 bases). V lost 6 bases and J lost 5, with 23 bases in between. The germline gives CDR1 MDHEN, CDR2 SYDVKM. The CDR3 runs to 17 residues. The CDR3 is CASSPRVGARKRNTIYF. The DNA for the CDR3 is TGTGCCAGCAGCCCCCGGGTGGGGGCGAGGAAAAGAAACACCATATATTTT.

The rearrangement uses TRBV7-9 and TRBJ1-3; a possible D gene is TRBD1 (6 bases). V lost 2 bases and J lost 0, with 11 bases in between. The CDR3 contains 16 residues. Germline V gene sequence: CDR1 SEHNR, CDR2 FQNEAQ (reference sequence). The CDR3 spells CASSLHGTISGNTIYF. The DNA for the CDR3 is TGTGCCAGCAGCTTACATGGGACAATCTCTGGAAACACCATATATTTT.

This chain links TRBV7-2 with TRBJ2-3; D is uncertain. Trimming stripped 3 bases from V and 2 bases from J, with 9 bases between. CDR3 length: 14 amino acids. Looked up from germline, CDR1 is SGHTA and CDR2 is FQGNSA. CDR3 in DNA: TGTGCCAGCAGCTTTCTCGGCCCCACAGATACGCAGTATTTT. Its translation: CASSFLGPTDTQYF.

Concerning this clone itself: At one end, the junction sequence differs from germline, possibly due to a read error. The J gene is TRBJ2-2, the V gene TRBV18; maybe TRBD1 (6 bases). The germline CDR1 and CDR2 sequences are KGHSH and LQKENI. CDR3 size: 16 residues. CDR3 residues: CASSPFSGTNIGELFF. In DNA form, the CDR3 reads TGTGCCAGCTCACCGTTCTCCGGGACAAACATCGGGGAGCTGTTTTTT.

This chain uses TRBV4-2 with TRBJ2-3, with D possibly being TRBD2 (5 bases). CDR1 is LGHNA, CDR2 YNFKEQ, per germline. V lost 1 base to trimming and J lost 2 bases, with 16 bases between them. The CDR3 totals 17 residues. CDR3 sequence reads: CASSQGEARANTDTQYF. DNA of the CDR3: TGTGCCAGCAGCCAAGGGGAAGCGAGGGCTAACACAGATACGCAGTATTTT.

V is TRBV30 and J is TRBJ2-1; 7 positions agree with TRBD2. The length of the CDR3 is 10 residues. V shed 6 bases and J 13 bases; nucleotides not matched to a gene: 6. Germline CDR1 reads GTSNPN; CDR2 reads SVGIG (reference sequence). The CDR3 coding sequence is TGTGCCTGTCGGGACTACCAACAGTTCTTC. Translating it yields CACRDYQQFF.

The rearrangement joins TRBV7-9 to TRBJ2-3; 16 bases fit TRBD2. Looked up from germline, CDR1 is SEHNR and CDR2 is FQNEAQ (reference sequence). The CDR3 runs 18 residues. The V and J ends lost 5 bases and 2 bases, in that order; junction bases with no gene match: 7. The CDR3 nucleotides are TGTGCCAGCAGCAGGGGACTAGCGGGAGGGTCTTACACAGATACGCAGTATTTT. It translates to CASSRGLAGGSYTDTQYF.

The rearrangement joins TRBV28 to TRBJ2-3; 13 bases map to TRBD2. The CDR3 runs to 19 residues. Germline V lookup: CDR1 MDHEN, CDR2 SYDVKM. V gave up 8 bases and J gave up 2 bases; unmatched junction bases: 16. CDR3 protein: CASAIPAGTSGTVTDTQYF. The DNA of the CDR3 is TGTGCCAGCGCCATCCCGGCCGGGACTAGCGGGACGGTCACAGATACGCAGTATTTT.

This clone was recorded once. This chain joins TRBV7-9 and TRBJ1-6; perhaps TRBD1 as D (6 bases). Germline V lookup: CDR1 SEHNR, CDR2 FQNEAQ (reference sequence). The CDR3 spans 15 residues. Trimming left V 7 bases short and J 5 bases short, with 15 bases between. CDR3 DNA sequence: TGTGCCAGCACCGCAGGGGCTACACATAATTCACCCCTCCACTTT. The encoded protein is CASTAGATHNSPLHF.

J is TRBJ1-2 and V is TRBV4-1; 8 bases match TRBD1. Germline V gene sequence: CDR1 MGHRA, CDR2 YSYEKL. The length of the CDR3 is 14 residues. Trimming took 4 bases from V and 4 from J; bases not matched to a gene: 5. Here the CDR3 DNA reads TGCGCCAGCAGCCCCGACAGGGGAGCCTATGGCTACACCTTC. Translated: CASSPDRGAYGYTF.

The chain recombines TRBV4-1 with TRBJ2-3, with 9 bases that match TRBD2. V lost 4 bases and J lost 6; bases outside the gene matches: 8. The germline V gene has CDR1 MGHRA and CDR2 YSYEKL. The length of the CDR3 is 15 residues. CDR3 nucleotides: TGCGCCAGCAGCCTTGAAAAACTAGCGGGTGATACGCAGTATTTT. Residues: CASSLEKLAGDTQYF.

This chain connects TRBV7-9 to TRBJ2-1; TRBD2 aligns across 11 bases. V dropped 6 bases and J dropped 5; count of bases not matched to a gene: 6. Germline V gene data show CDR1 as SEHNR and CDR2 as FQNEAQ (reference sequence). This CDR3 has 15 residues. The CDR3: CASRAPSGGHNEQFF. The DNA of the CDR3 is TGTGCCAGCAGAGCCCCTAGCGGGGGGCACAATGAGCAGTTCTTC. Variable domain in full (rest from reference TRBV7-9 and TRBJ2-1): DTGVSQNPRHKITKRGQNVTFRCDPISEHNRLYWYRQTLGQGPEFLTYFQNEAQLEKSRLLSDRFSAERPKGSFSTLEIQRTEQGDSAMYLCASRAPSGGHNEQFFGPGTRLTVL.

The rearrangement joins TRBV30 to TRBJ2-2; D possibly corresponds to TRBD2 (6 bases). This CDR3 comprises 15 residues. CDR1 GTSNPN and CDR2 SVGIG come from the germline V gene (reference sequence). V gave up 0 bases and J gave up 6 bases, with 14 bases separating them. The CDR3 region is CAWSVGTRVAGELFF. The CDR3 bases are TGTGCCTGGAGTGTCGGGACTCGGGTCGCCGGGGAGCTGTTTTTT. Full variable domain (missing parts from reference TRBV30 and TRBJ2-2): SQTIHQWPATLVQPVGSPLSLECTVEGTSNPNLYWYRQAAGRGLQLLFYSVGIGQISSEVPQNLSASRPQDRQFILSSKKLLLSDSGFYLCAWSVGTRVAGELFFGEGSRLTVL.

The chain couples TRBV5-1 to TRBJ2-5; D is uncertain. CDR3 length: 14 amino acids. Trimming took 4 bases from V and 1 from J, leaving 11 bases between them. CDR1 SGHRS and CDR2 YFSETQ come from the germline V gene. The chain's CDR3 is CASSLSGSQETQYF. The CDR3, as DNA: TGCGCCAGCAGCCTCTCCGGGTCCCAAGAGACCCAGTACTTC.

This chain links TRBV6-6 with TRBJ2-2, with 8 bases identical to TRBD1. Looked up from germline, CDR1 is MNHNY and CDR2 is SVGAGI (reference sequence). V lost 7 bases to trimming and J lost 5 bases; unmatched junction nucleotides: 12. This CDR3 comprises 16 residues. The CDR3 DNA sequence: TGTGCCAGCATGATAGTGGGACAGGAGGGGACCGGGGAGCTGTTTTTT. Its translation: CASMIVGQEGTGELFF.

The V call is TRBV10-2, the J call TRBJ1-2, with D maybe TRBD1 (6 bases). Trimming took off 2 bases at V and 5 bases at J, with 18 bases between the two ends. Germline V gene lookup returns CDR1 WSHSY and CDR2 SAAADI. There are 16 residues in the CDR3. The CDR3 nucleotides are TGCGCCAGCAGTGAGCGACTCCCGGGACACGGATATGGCTACACCTTC. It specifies CASSERLPGHGYGYTF.

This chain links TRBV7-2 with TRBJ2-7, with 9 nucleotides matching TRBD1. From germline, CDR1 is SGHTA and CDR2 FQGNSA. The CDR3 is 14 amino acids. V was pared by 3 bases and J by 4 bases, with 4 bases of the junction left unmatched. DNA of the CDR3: TGTGCCAGCAGCTTCGGACAGGGGTTTTACGAGCAGTACTTC. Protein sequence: CASSFGQGFYEQYF.

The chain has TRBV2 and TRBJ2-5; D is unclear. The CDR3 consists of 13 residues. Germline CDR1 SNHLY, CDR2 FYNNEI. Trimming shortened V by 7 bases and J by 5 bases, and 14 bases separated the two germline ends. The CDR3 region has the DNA TGTGCCAGCACTTTTTCGGTGGGGGAGACCCAGTACTTC. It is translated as CASTFSVGETQYF.

In nucleotides, the CDR3 is TGTGCCGCCGGAGGGGCCCTGAGCACAGATACGCAGTATTTT. Encoded protein: CAAGGALSTDTQYF. The chain links TRBV10-3 to TRBJ2-3; weak D call: TRBD2 (6 bases). With 11 bases removed from V and 0 bases from J, the gap between germline ends came to 15 bases. The CDR3 has 14 residues. The germline gives CDR1 ENHRY, CDR2 SYGVKD.

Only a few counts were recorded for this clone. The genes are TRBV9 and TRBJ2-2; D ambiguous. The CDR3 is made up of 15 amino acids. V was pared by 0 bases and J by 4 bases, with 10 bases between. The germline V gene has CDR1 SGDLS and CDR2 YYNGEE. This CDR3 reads CASSVDQVSTGELFF. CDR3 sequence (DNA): TGTGCCAGCAGCGTAGACCAGGTTTCCACCGGGGAGCTGTTTTTT.

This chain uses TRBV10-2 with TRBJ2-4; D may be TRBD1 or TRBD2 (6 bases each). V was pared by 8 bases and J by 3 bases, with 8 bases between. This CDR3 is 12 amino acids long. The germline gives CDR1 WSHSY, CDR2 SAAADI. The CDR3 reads CASGGGKNIQYF. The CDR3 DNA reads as TGCGCCAGCGGAGGGGGCAAAAACATTCAGTACTTC.